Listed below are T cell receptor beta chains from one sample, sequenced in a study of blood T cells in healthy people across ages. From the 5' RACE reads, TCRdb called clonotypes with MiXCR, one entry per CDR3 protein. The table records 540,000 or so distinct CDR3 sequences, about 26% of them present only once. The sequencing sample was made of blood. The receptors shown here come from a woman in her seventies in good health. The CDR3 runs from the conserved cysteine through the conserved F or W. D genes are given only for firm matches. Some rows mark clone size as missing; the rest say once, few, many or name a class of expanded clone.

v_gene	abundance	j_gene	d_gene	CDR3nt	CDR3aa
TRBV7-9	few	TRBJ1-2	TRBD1	TGTGCCAGCAGCTCCCGGGACAGGGAAGGCTATGGCTACACCTTC	CASSSRDREGYGYTF
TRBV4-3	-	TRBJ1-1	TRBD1	TGCGCCAGCAGCCACCCGGACAGGGGGGAGACTGAAGCTTTCTTT	CASSHPDRGETEAFF
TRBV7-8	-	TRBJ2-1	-	TGTGCCAGCAGCTTATACGCGACCAACCAAGGGCTGGAGCAGTTCTTC	CASSLYATNQGLEQFF
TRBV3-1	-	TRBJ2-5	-	TGTGCCAGCAGCCAATGGGAGAGCCAAGAGACCCAGTACTTC	CASSQWESQETQYF
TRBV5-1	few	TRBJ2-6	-	TGCGCCAGCAGCTTGGCTCCTGTATCTGGGGCCAACGTCCTGACTTTC	CASSLAPVSGANVLTF
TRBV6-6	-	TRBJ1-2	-	TGTGCCAGCAGTTATGGGGCGGGAAATAACTATGGCTACACCTTC	CASSYGAGNNYGYTF
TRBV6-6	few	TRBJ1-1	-	TGTGCCAGCAGCCATTCTGGGACGGCGAACACTGAAGCTTTCTTT	CASSHSGTANTEAFF
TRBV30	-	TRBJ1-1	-	TGTGCCTGGAGGGGGGACGAGAACACTGAAGCTTTCTTT	CAWRGDENTEAFF
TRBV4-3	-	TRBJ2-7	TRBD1	TGCGCCAGCAGCCAGGACAGGGGGTTCTACGAGCCGTACTTC	CASSQDRGFYEPYF
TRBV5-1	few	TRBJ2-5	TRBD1	TGCGCCAGCAGTTCCTCCGGGACAGGGAGTGAGACCCAGTACTTC	CASSSSGTGSETQYF
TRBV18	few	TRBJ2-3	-	TGTGCCAGCTCACCTCAGACCCGCACAGATACGCAGTATTTT	CASSPQTRTDTQYF
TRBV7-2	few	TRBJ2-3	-	TGTGCCAGCAGCTTAGTTCTAATTAGCCAGGGGCTCCGGAGTACGCAGTATTTT	CASSLVLISQGLRSTQYF
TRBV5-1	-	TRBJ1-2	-	TGCGCCAGCAGCTTCCTGGGGGACTATGGCTACACCTTC	CASSFLGDYGYTF
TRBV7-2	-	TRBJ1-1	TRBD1	TGTGCCAGCAGCCCACAGGGGGCGATGACTGAAGCTTTCTTT	CASSPQGAMTEAFF
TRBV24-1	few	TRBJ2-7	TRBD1	TGTGCCACCAGTGATCCGGGACAGGGGCCCTACGAGCAGTACTTC	CATSDPGQGPYEQYF
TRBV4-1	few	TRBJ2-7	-	TGCGCCAGCAGCCAAGTAAGTCTAGGGATGGAGGTTTACGAGCAGTACTTC	CASSQVSLGMEVYEQYF
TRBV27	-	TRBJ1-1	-	TGTGCCAGCAGTTTATCGACCCGGATGAACACTGAAGCTTTCTTT	CASSLSTRMNTEAFF
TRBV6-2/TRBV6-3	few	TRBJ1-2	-	TGTGACAGCAGTTACTCGAAGATCTCGTTAGGCTACACCTTC	CDSSYSKISLGYTF
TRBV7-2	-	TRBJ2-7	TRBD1	TGTGCCAGCAGCCCCGACAGGGCAGCGTACGAGCAGTACTTC	CASSPDRAAYEQYF
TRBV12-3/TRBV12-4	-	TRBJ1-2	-	TGTGCCAGCAGTTTTGACCCCTATGGCTACACCTTC	CASSFDPYGYTF
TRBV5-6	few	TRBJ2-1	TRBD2	TGTGCCAGCATCGTCCGCGGGAGCTCCTACAATGAGCAGTTCTTC	CASIVRGSSYNEQFF